Shown below are 10 T cell receptor beta chains from a single sample sequenced in a study of T cells in Graves' hyperthyroidism and ophthalmopathy (dated by TCRdb to between 2019 and 2020). Library preparation used multiplex PCR. The reads were generated on an Illumina HiSeq 2000. The TCR beta CDR3 regions were amplified from the RNA transcripts. A first-round RT-PCR of the TCR CDR3 used the HTBI primer set with the Qiagen OneStep RT-PCR kit. The public reads were run again by TCRdb, first through fastp at Q25 and then through MiXCR, and only productive beta chains were kept. Every entry covers one CDR3 protein and lists the most common genes and DNA from its rows. The sample data list roughly 380,000 distinct CDR3 sequences, and about 13% of these were observed just once. Roughly 20% of the sample is taken by the ten largest. Sequencing was carried out using blood. All receptors come from a man aged 25-45 years with Graves' hyperthyroidism that later progressed to Graves' ophthalmopathy.

The J gene is TRBJ2-5, the V gene TRBV20-1; D is possibly TRBD1 (6 bases). The CDR3 extends over 12 amino acids. The V gene lost 8 bases and the J gene lost 4 bases, with 14 bases spanning the gap. Germline loops: CDR1 DFQATT, CDR2 SNEGSKA (reference sequence). For the CDR3, the DNA is TGCAGTCTAACAGGGCGAACAGAGACCCAGTACTTC. It translates to CSLTGRTETQYF.

The chain links TRBV7-2 to TRBJ1-3, with D possibly matching TRBD1 (5 bases). This CDR3 comprises 14 residues. Germline V gene data show CDR1 as SGHTA and CDR2 as FQGNSA. Trimming removed 1 base at V and 10 bases at J, with 14 bases between. The chain's CDR3 is CASSLESVGGTIYF. For the CDR3, the DNA is TGTGCCAGCAGCTTAGAGTCCGTTGGGGGGACCATATATTTT.

The V call is TRBV3-1, the J call TRBJ2-7; no reliable D call. Germline V gene lookup returns CDR1 LGHDT and CDR2 YNNKEL (reference sequence). V gave up 5 bases and J gave up 9 bases, with 17 bases separating them. The CDR3 extends over 13 amino acids. Here the CDR3 reads CASSSSDGVLQYF. The CDR3 region has the DNA TGTGCCAGCAGCTCCTCGGATGGGGTTTTGCAGTACTTC.

In this sample, this clonotype turned up a few times. This rearrangement joins TRBV27 to TRBJ1-4, with D unclear. Germline CDR1 is MNHEY and CDR2 is SMNVEV (reference sequence). The CDR3 has 15 residues. Trimming pared 4 bases from V and 0 bases from J, leaving 9 bases between. CDR3 in DNA: TGTGCCAGCAGTTCCCGAGGAGCAACTAATGAAAAACTGTTTTTT. Translated: CASSSRGATNEKLFF.

This clonotype was observed many times. The chain uses TRBV5-6 and TRBJ2-5, with TRBD1 matching over 7 bases. Germline trimming cut 4 bases from V and 1 base from J; bases unmatched to any gene: 10. This CDR3 spans 16 amino acids. Germline assignment: CDR1 SGHDT and CDR2 YYEEEE. As DNA, the CDR3 is TGTGCCAGCAGCCCCGGGTCGGGGACAGCCCAAGAGACCCAGTACTTC. Protein product: CASSPGSGTAQETQYF. The entire variable domain, with the rest obtained from reference TRBV5-6 and TRBJ2-5, is as follows: DAGVTQSPTHLIKTRGQQVTLRCSPKSGHDTVSWYQQALGQGPQFIFQYYEEEERQRGNFPDRFSGHQFPNYSSELNVNALLLGDSALYLCASSPGSGTAQETQYFGPGTRLLVL.

This clonotype was counted a few times. This chain joins TRBV7-6 and TRBJ2-7, with 7 bases lining up with TRBD1. V dropped 5 bases and J dropped 5; count of bases not matched to a gene: 12. Germline CDR1 and CDR2: SGHVS and FNYEAQ. This CDR3 has 15 amino acids. The DNA of the CDR3 is TGTGCCAGCAGCCCGGCGTACAGGGGTAGCAACGAGCAGTACTTC. It encodes CASSPAYRGSNEQYF.

This clonotype has just a few counts. The V gene is TRBV19, the J gene TRBJ2-7; no firm D call. This CDR3 comprises 14 residues. Germline loops: CDR1 LNHDA, CDR2 SQIVND (reference sequence). V was pared by 4 bases and J by 0 bases, with 10 bases between. The CDR3: CASSTDYYSYEQYF. The CDR3 bases are TGTGCCAGTAGTACCGATTACTACTCCTACGAGCAGTACTTC.

This chain joins TRBV3-1 and TRBJ2-5; D gene unclear. The germline V and J ends were trimmed by 4 bases and 1 base, with 7 bases remaining between them. The CDR3 spans 13 residues. Germline CDR1 LGHDT, CDR2 YNNKEL (reference sequence). The DNA for the CDR3 is TGTGCCAGCAGCCCTAACCTCCAAGAGACCCAGTACTTC. Protein: CASSPNLQETQYF.

At least ten counts were recorded for this clonotype. This chain connects TRBV12-3 or TRBV12-4 to TRBJ1-3; D is uncertain. CDR3 length equals 13 residues. Trimming took off 3 bases at V and 3 bases at J, with 6 bases between the two ends. DNA of the CDR3: TGTGCCAGCAGTTTCGGTTTTGGAAACACCATATATTTT. Its protein product is CASSFGFGNTIYF.

V usage is TRBV18 and J usage is TRBJ1-3; D gene uncertain. The germline CDR1 and CDR2 sequences are KGHSH and LQKENI. CDR3 size: 15 residues. Trimming shortened V by 0 bases and J by 3 bases, and 9 bases separated the two germline ends. The CDR3 DNA follows: TGTGCCAGCTCACCACCGGCGGGGTATGGAAACACCATATATTTT. Amino acids: CASSPPAGYGNTIYF.